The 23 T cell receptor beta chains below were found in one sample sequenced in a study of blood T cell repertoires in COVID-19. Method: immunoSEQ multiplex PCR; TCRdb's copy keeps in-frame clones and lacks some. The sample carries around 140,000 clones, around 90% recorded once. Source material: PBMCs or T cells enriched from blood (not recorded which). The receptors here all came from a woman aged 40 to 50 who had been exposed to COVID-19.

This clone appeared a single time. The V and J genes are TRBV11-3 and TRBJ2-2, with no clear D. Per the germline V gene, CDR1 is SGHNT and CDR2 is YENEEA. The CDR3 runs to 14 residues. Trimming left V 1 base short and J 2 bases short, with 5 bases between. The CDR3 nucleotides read TGTGCCAGCAGCTTAGGAGTCAACACCGGGGAGCTGTTTTTT. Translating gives CASSLGVNTGELFF.

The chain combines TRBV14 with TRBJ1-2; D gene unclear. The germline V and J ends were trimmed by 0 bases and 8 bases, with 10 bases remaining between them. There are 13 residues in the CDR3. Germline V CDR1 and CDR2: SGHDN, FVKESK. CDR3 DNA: TGTGCCAGCAGCCAAGAGAGGGTTTCCGGCTACACCTTC. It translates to CASSQERVSGYTF.

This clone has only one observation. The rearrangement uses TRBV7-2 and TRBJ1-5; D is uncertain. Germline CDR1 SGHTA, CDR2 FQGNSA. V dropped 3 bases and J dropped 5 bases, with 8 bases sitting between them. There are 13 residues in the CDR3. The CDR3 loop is CASSFVRDQPQHF. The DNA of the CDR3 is TGTGCCAGCAGCTTTGTGAGGGATCAGCCCCAGCATTTT.

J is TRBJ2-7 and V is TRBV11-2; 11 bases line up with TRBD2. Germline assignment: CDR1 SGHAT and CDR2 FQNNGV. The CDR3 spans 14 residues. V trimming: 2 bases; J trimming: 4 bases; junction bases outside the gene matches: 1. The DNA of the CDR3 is TGTGCCAGCAGCTTACTAGCGGGAGGATACGAGCAGTACTTC. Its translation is CASSLLAGGYEQYF.

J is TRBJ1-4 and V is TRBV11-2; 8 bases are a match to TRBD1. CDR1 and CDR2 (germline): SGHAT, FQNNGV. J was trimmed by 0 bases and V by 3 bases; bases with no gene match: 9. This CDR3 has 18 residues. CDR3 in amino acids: CASSFGQGGLATNEKLFF. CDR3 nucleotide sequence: TGTGCCAGCAGCTTTGGACAGGGCGGATTAGCAACTAATGAAAAACTGTTTTTT.

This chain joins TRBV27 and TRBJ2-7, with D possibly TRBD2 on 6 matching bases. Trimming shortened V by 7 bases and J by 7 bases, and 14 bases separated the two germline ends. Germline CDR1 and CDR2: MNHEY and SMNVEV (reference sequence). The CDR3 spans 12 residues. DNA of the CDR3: TGTGCCAGCACCCAGGGAGGTGGGGAGCAGTACTTC. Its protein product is CASTQGGGEQYF.

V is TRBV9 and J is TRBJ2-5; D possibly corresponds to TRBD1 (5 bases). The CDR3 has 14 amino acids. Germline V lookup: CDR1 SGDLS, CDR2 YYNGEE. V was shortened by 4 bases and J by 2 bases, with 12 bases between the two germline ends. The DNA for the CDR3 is TGTGCCAGCAGCTCCCGACAGATTCAAGAGACCCAGTACTTC. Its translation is CASSSRQIQETQYF.

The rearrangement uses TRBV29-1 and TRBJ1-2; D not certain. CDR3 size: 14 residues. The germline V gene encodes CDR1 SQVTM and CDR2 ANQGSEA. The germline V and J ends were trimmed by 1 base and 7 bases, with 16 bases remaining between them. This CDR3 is CSVEASGGSRGYTF. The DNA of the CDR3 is TGCAGCGTTGAAGCTAGCGGAGGGTCCCGTGGCTACACCTTC.

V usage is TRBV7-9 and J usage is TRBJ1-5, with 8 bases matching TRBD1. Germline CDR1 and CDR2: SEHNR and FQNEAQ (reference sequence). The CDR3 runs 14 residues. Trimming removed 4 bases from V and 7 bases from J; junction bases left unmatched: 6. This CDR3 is CASSSTGATQPQHF. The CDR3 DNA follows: TGTGCCAGCAGCTCGACAGGGGCAACGCAGCCCCAGCATTTT.

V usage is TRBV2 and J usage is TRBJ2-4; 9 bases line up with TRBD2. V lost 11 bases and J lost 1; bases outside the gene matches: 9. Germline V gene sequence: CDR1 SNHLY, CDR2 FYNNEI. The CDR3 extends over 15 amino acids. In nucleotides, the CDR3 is TGTGCCGCCACGGCGAGCGGGGGGGCCAAAAACATTCAGTACTTC. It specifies CAATASGGAKNIQYF.

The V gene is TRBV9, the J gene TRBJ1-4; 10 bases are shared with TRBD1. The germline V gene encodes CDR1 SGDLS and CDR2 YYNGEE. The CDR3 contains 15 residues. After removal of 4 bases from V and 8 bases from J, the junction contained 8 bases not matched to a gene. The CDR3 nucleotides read TGTGCCAGCAGCAAGGACAGGGGGATAGGGGAAAAACTGTTTTTT. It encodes CASSKDRGIGEKLFF.

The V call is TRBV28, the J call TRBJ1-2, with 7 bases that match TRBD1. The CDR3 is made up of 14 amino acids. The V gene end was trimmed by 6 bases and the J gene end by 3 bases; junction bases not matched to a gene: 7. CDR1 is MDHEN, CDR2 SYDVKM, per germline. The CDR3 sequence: CASSQDRSYYGYTF. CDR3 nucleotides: TGTGCCAGCAGCCAGGACAGGTCCTACTATGGCTACACCTTC.

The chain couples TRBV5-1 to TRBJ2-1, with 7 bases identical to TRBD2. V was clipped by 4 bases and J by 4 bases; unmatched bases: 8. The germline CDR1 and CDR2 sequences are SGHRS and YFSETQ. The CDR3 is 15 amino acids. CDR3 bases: TGCGCCAGCAGCCCCGGACTAGTGATATACAATGAGCAGTTCTTC. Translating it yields CASSPGLVIYNEQFF.

The CDR3: CASSGPSGRQFF. The CDR3 DNA follows: TGTGCCAGCAGCGGACCTAGCGGCCGGCAGTTCTTC. This chain uses TRBV6-5 with TRBJ2-1; the match to TRBD2 covers 7 bases. Looked up from germline, CDR1 is MNHEY and CDR2 is SVGAGI. The CDR3 contains 12 residues. J was trimmed by 12 bases and V by 6 bases; bases with no gene match: 8.

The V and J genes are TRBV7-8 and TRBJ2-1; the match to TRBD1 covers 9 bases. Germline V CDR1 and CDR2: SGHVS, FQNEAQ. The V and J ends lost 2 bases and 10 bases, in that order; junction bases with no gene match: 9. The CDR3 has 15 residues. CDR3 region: CASSLLRQGDREQFF. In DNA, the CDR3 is TGTGCCAGCAGCTTATTGAGACAGGGGGACAGGGAGCAGTTCTTC.

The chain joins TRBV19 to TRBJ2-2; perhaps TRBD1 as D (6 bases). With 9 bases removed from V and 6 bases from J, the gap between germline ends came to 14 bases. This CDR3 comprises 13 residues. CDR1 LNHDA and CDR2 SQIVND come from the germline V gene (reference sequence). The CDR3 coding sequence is TGTGCCAGCTCACCACAGGGTTCCGGGGAGCTGTTTTTT. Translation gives CASSPQGSGELFF.

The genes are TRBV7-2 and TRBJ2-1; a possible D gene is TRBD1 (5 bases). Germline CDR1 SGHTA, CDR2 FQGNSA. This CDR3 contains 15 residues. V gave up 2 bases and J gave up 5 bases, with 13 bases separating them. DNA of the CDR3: TGTGCCAGCAGCTTAAGTTATCCAGGGAACAATGAGCAGTTCTTC. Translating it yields CASSLSYPGNNEQFF.

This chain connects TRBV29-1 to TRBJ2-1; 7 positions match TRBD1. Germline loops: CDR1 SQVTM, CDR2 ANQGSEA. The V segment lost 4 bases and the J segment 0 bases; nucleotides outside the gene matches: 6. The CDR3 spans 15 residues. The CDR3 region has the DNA TGCAGCGTTGTAAAACAGGGGTACTCCTACAATGAGCAGTTCTTC. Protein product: CSVVKQGYSYNEQFF.

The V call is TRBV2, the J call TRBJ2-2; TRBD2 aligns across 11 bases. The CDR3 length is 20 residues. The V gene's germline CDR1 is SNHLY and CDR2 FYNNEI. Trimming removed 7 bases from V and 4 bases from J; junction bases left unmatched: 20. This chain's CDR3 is CASTEGGSGRAARGTGELFF. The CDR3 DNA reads TGTGCCAGCACCGAAGGGGGTAGCGGGAGGGCCGCTCGGGGCACCGGGGAGCTGTTTTTT.

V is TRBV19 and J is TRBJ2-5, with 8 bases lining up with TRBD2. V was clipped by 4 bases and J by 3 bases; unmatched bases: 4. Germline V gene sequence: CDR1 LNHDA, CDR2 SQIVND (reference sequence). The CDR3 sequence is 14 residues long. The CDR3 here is CASSTSGGEETQYF. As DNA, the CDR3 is TGTGCCAGTAGTACCTCCGGGGGGGAAGAGACCCAGTACTTC.

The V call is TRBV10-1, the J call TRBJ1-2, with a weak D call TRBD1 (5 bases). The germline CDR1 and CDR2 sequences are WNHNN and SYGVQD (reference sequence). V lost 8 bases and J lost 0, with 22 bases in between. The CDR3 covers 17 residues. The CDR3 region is CASPGAFEERANYGYTF. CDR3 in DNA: TGCGCCAGCCCTGGGGCCTTCGAGGAGCGAGCTAACTATGGCTACACCTTC.

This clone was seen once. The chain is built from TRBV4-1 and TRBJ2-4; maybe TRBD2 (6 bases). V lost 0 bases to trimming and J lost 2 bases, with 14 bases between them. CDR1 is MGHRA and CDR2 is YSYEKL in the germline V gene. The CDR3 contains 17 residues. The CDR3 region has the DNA TGCGCCAGCAGCCAAGATAGAGGAGGGGTAACCAAAAACATTCAGTACTTC. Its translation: CASSQDRGGVTKNIQYF.

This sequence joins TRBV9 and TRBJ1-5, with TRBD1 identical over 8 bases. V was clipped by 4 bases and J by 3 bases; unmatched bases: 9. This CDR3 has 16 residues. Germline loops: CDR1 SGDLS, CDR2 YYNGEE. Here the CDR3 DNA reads TGTGCCAGCAGCTCATCACCAGGGGGCACCAATCAGCCCCAGCATTTT. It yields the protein CASSSSPGGTNQPQHF.